The 10 T cell receptor beta chains listed next were all sequenced from one sample in a study of Graves' ophthalmopathy and Graves' hyperthyroidism. Scientists amplified the TCR beta CDR3 regions from RNA transcripts. HTBI-primed RT-PCR formed the first round, and a multiplex PCR formed the second. TCRdb called the multiplex PCR reads again in MiXCR, with one record for every CDR3 protein. The top ten clones hold more than 5.5% of a sample with 500,000 to 700,000 distinct CDR3 sequences, around a fifth of them seen once. Sequenced: peripheral blood. The receptors derive from a woman between 18 and 29 years old with stable Graves' hyperthyroidism. Some clones in this sample may be carry-over from other donors' samples.

The V gene is TRBV6-1, the J gene TRBJ1-1; D is possibly TRBD1 (6 bases). The V gene lost 5 bases and the J gene lost 6 bases, with 13 bases spanning the gap. CDR1 MNHNS and CDR2 SASEGT come from the germline V gene. CDR3 length: 13 residues. The CDR3 DNA follows: TGTGCCAGCAGTATCCTTTGGACAGCTGAAGCTTTCTTT. Translation gives CASSILWTAEAFF.

This clonotype was detected only a few times. V usage is TRBV20-1 and J usage is TRBJ2-7, with TRBD2 matching 10 bases. This CDR3 contains 14 residues. J was trimmed by 3 bases and V by 2 bases; bases with no gene match: 4. Germline CDR1 reads DFQATT; CDR2 reads SNEGSKA (reference sequence). The CDR3 DNA sequence: TGCAGTGCTAGACGTAGGACTAGCGGCTACGAGCAGTACTTC. As protein: CSARRRTSGYEQYF.

The V gene is TRBV6-2 or TRBV6-3, the J gene TRBJ2-4, with 8 bases aligning to TRBD1. This CDR3 has 15 residues. Germline values: CDR1 MNHEY, CDR2 SVGEGT. J gave up 3 bases and V 10 bases, and 11 bases lay outside the gene matches. As DNA, the CDR3 is TGTGCCACTTCGCTGCAGGGGGCCCTCAAAAACATTCAGTACTTC. Protein sequence: CATSLQGALKNIQYF.

The sample holds a few counts of this clonotype. The rearrangement uses TRBV2 and TRBJ2-5; 14 bases are a match to TRBD2. V gave up 7 bases and J gave up 1 base; unmatched junction bases: 11. Germline assignment: CDR1 SNHLY and CDR2 FYNNEI. CDR3 length: 18 residues. The CDR3 sequence is CASNTGTSGSFTQETQYF. The CDR3 DNA sequence: TGTGCCAGCAACACCGGGACTAGCGGGAGCTTTACCCAAGAGACCCAGTACTTC.

The genes are TRBV4-2 and TRBJ1-2, with D possibly TRBD1 on 6 matching bases. Germline V gives CDR1 LGHNA, CDR2 YNFKEQ. The CDR3 loop spans 13 amino acids. Deletions cut 2 bases from V and 8 bases from J, with 12 bases between. The CDR3 region has the DNA TGTGCCAGCAGCCAACGGGACATAGAAGGCTACACCTTC. Translated: CASSQRDIEGYTF.

The sample holds many counts of this clonotype. The J gene is TRBJ2-2, the V gene TRBV12-3 or TRBV12-4; a weak D match, TRBD1 (6 bases). The CDR3 extends over 15 amino acids. V was shortened by 1 base and J by 4 bases, with 10 bases between the two germline ends. In nucleotides, the CDR3 is TGTGCCAGCAGTTTAGGACGGACAGTCACCGGGGAGCTGTTTTTT. It translates to CASSLGRTVTGELFF.

This clonotype has a handful of counts. The chain couples TRBV12-3 or TRBV12-4 to TRBJ2-5, with D maybe TRBD2 (6 bases). CDR3 size: 16 residues. With 5 bases removed from V and 4 bases from J, the gap between germline ends came to 20 bases. Written as DNA, the CDR3 is TGTGCCAGCAGTCTACGACAAGGAGGGGTAGGAGAGACCCAGTACTTC. This encodes CASSLRQGGVGETQYF.

In this sample, this clonotype turned up many times. The chain combines TRBV30 with TRBJ2-7; D gene unclear. The V gene's germline CDR1 is GTSNPN and CDR2 SVGIG (reference sequence). Trimming removed 0 bases from V and 4 bases from J, with 7 bases in between. This CDR3 is 12 amino acids long. DNA of the CDR3: TGTGCCTGGAGTGTACTGGGATACGAGCAGTACTTC. This encodes CAWSVLGYEQYF.

In this sample, this clonotype turned up a few times. This chain connects TRBV12-3 or TRBV12-4 to TRBJ1-1; maybe TRBD1 (5 bases). Trimming stripped 3 bases from V and 3 bases from J, with 11 bases between. The CDR3 runs 14 residues. CDR3 DNA sequence: TGTGCCAGCAGTTTCGGGGCCAGGTACACTGAAGCTTTCTTT. Its protein product is CASSFGARYTEAFF.

This clonotype was detected many times. The chain couples TRBV10-3 to TRBJ1-3; 11 bases are a match to TRBD1. This CDR3 region has 15 residues. From germline, CDR1 is ENHRY and CDR2 SYGVKD. J was trimmed by 6 bases and V by 0 bases; bases with no gene match: 1. CDR3 DNA: TGTGCCATCAGTGAGTCGGACAGGGGGCCAAACACCATATATTTT. Translating gives CAISESDRGPNTIYF.